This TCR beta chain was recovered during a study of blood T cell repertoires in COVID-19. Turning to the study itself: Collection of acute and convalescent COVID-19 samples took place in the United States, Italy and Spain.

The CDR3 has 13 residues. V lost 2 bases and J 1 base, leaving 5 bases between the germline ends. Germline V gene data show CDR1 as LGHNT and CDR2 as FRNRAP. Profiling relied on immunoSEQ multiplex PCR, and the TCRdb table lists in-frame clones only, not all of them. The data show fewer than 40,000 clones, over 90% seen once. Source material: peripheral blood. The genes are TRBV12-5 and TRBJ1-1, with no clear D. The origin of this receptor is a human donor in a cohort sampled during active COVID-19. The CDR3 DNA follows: TGTGCTAGTGGTTTGAGTAGGAACACTGAAGCTTTCTTT. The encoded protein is CASGLSRNTEAFF.